This TCR beta chain was recorded in a study of metastatic and nonmetastatic thyroid tumors. As for the study in general: It was across blood and tumor or nodule tissue from malignant and benign thyroid patients that repertoires were compared. Study-level findings and limits: Benign nodules reportedly had significantly lower TCR beta diversity than malignant thyroid tumors in blood and tumor.

All patients were treatment-naive before thyroid surgery. As handled by the study authors: It was from CDR3 differences across clinicopathological groups that a distant-metastasis classifier for papillary thyroid cancer was built. MiXCR reprocessed the PCR reads for TCRdb. These V and J calls rely on TCRdb rather than the paper's analysis. In the table there are 23,000 or so clones, approximately 30% of which are singletons. This clone was seen at least ten times. Its antigen is not known. This CDR3 has 13 residues. Per the germline V gene, CDR1 is DFQATT and CDR2 is SNEGSKA (reference sequence). The V end lost 5 bases, the J end lost 2 bases, and 10 bases lay between the germline ends.

The source material was blood. The clonotype was recovered from a female donor with papillary thyroid cancer or a benign thyroid nodule (not recorded which). Some clones in this sample may be carry-over from other donors' samples. V is TRBV20-1 and J is TRBJ1-5; a possible D gene is TRBD1 (6 bases). CDR3 amino acids: CSAWTAGNQPQHF. The CDR3 DNA reads as TGCAGTGCTTGGACAGCTGGCAATCAGCCCCAGCATTTT.